The entry below gives a single T cell receptor beta chain sequence along with its context. Antigen specificity is unknown. CDR1 SNHLY and CDR2 FYNNEI come from the germline V gene. The V end was cut by 9 bases, the J end by 7 bases, with 15 bases between. CDR3 size: 12 residues. This specimen comes from a study of shared clonotypes between healthy human individuals. Study overall: Every donor yielded three CD4 naive, three CD4 memory, two CD8 naive and one CD8 memory plate. Study-level findings and limits: Roughly 5% of naive CD4 clonotypes were common to a handful of donors. On the whole, naive subsets had larger estimated richness than memory subsets had.

As defined, naive CD8 cells were CD45RO-negative and positively selected for CCR7, with terminally differentiated effector memory CD45RA+ cells excluded. It was about 190 ng DNA, around 33,000 T cell genomes, that sorted-subset replicate PCRs used. Produced via immunoSEQ multiplex PCR; TCRdb's table is partial and in-frame only. The table records some 2,100,000 clones, more than 85% of them present only once. The chain links TRBV2 to TRBJ1-1; D uncertain. This receptor was obtained from a man aged 18-30 years in good health. Some clones in this sample may be carry-over from other donors' samples. Sequencing was carried out using naive CD8+ T cells from PBMCs. CDR3 loop: CASDPGVSEAFF. CDR3 in DNA: TGTGCCAGTGACCCAGGAGTTAGTGAAGCTTTCTTT.